Shown below are 23 T cell receptor beta chains from a single sample sequenced in a study of blood T cell repertoires in COVID-19. Assay: immunoSEQ multiplex PCR; the TCRdb copy retains only in-frame clones and omits some. The table has over 85,000 clones, 86% seen once. Sample: peripheral blood. All receptors come from a man aged 55-75 years with acute or convalescent COVID-19.

The V and J genes are TRBV19 and TRBJ1-2; 8 nucleotides match TRBD1. The CDR3 sequence is 14 residues long. Unmatched junction bases numbered 6, after V lost 6 bases and J lost 3 bases. The germline CDR1 and CDR2 sequences are LNHDA and SQIVND (reference sequence). The CDR3 loop is CASSPDRGDYGYTF. CDR3 sequence (DNA): TGTGCCAGTAGCCCAGACAGGGGTGACTATGGCTACACCTTC.

Only one count was recorded for this clone. The chain recombines TRBV29-1 with TRBJ1-2; D is perhaps TRBD1 (6 bases). The CDR3 has 12 residues. V was pared by 5 bases and J by 8 bases, with 15 bases between. The germline gives CDR1 SQVTM, CDR2 ANQGSEA. CDR3 region: CSVLSPGEGYTF. CDR3 sequence (DNA): TGCAGCGTTTTATCGCCAGGGGAGGGCTACACCTTC. Full variable domain (outside the CDR3, taken from reference TRBV29-1 and TRBJ1-2): SAVISQKPSRDICQRGTSLTIQCQVDSQVTMMFWYRQQPGQSLTLIATANQGSEATYESGFVIDKFPISRPNLTFSTLTVSNMSPEDSSIYLCSVLSPGEGYTFGSGTRLTVV.

The gene calls are TRBV11-2 and TRBJ1-6, with D possibly TRBD1 on 6 matching bases. Germline CDR1 is SGHAT and CDR2 is FQNNGV. The CDR3 covers 14 residues. V gave up 6 bases and J gave up 9 bases, with 15 bases separating them. The CDR3 nucleotides are TGTGCCAGCAGTACAGGGTCGGTAGTTTCACCCCTCCACTTT. As protein: CASSTGSVVSPLHF.

The genes are TRBV5-4 and TRBJ2-3; 8 nucleotides line up with TRBD2. Germline V gene lookup returns CDR1 SGHNT and CDR2 YYREEE (reference sequence). After removal of 3 bases from V and 4 bases from J, the junction contained 4 bases not matched to a gene. The CDR3 is 14 residues long. CDR3 DNA: TGTGCCAGCAGCTACGGGGGGGCCTCAGATACGCAGTATTTT. Translating gives CASSYGGASDTQYF.

The chain recombines TRBV6-2 or TRBV6-3 with TRBJ2-1, with D hard to call. V was shortened by 4 bases and J by 5 bases, with 15 bases between the two germline ends. Germline CDR1 and CDR2: MNHEY and SVGEGT. The CDR3 runs to 15 residues. CDR3 amino acids: CASSFFSSLDNEQFF. For the CDR3, the DNA is TGTGCCAGCAGTTTTTTCTCTAGTCTCGACAATGAGCAGTTCTTC.

The chain has TRBV18 and TRBJ1-6, with D tentatively TRBD1 (6 bases). The CDR3 has 14 amino acids. Trimming removed 3 bases from V and 10 bases from J, with 13 bases in between. Germline CDR1 reads KGHSH; CDR2 reads LQKENI. The CDR3 DNA sequence: TGTGCCAGCTCACCTGACAGGCGCGGCTCACCCCTCCACTTT. Translating gives CASSPDRRGSPLHF.

This chain connects TRBV7-2 to TRBJ2-5; TRBD1 matches 9 bases. CDR1 and CDR2 (germline): SGHTA, FQGNSA. The CDR3 covers 15 residues. Germline trimming cut 2 bases from V and 2 bases from J; bases unmatched to any gene: 3. In DNA form, the CDR3 reads TGTGCCAGCAGCTTAAGAGGGACAGGGCAAGAGACCCAGTACTTC. It translates to CASSLRGTGQETQYF.

Here the CDR3 reads CASSPGLIAKNIQYF. The DNA of the CDR3 is TGTGCCAGCAGCCCGGGACTTATAGCCAAAAACATTCAGTACTTC. The chain couples TRBV7-2 to TRBJ2-4; D might be TRBD2 (6 bases). The CDR3 is 15 residues long. The germline V gene encodes CDR1 SGHTA and CDR2 FQGNSA. Trimming stripped 5 bases from V and 0 bases from J, with 11 bases between.

The chain couples TRBV7-2 to TRBJ1-6; D is possibly TRBD1 (6 bases). V lost 0 bases, J lost 10 bases, and 13 bases lay in between. The CDR3 contains 15 residues. CDR1 and CDR2 from the germline V gene are SGHTA and FQGNSA. The CDR3 DNA reads TGTGCCAGCAGCTTAGCAACAGGGTTAGTGTCACCCCTCCACTTT. Its protein product is CASSLATGLVSPLHF.

The chain links TRBV5-4 to TRBJ2-7; the match to TRBD1 covers 10 bases. V was pared by 4 bases and J by 0 bases, with 1 base of the junction left unmatched. The CDR3 totals 14 residues. Per the germline V gene, CDR1 is SGHNT and CDR2 is YYREEE (reference sequence). For the CDR3, the DNA is TGTGCCAGCAGCCGGGACAGGGGCTCCTACGAGCAGTACTTC. It yields the protein CASSRDRGSYEQYF.

The CDR3 DNA is TGTGCCAGCAGTTACGGCGGGGGCCCTACCTATGGCTACACCTTC. Translating gives CASSYGGGPTYGYTF. The J gene is TRBJ1-2, the V gene TRBV6-5, with TRBD1 as a possible D gene (6 bases). The CDR3 contains 15 residues. The germline gives CDR1 MNHEY, CDR2 SVGAGI. Trimming pared 2 bases from V and 4 bases from J, leaving 14 bases between.

The genes are TRBV20-1 and TRBJ2-1, with TRBD1 matching over 10 bases. Germline V gene lookup returns CDR1 DFQATT and CDR2 SNEGSKA (reference sequence). The CDR3 loop spans 14 amino acids. After removal of 3 bases from V and 5 bases from J, the junction contained 4 bases not matched to a gene. For the CDR3, the DNA is TGCAGTGCTAGTCGGGGACAGGGGAACAATGAGCAGTTCTTC. Its protein product is CSASRGQGNNEQFF.

The V and J genes are TRBV19 and TRBJ1-5, with TRBD1 matching 10 bases. The CDR3 is 15 amino acids. V shed 6 bases, J shed 6 bases, and the junction held 8 bases outside the gene matches. Germline-derived CDR1 and CDR2 are LNHDA and SQIVND (reference sequence). CDR3 amino acids: CASRGDRGPVQPQHF. CDR3 DNA: TGTGCCAGTAGAGGGGACAGGGGCCCTGTTCAGCCCCAGCATTTT.

The V and J genes are TRBV11-3 and TRBJ2-3, with 8 bases aligning to TRBD2. CDR3 size: 14 residues. The germline CDR1 and CDR2 sequences are SGHNT and YENEEA. V was pared by 5 bases and J by 6 bases, with 7 bases of the junction left unmatched. The CDR3: CASSPRAGVDTQYF. The CDR3 coding sequence is TGTGCCAGCAGCCCCCGAGCGGGAGTGGATACGCAGTATTTT.

This clone was counted between two and nine times. This specimen includes other DNA sequences encoding the same CDR3. The gene calls are TRBV10-1 and TRBJ2-5, with D tentatively TRBD1 (6 bases). V lost 0 bases, J lost 5 bases, and 10 bases lay in between. This CDR3 spans 14 amino acids. CDR1 and CDR2 (germline): WNHNN, SYGVQD (reference sequence). For the CDR3, the DNA is TGCGCCAGCAGTGAGTCGGCAGGGGAGGAGACCCAGTACTTC. Protein: CASSESAGEETQYF.

This sequence joins TRBV5-1 and TRBJ2-7; TRBD2 aligns across 9 bases. CDR1 is SGHRS, CDR2 YFSETQ, per germline. The CDR3 contains 17 residues. J gave up 4 bases and V 0 bases, and 11 bases lay outside the gene matches. CDR3 sequence: CASSLDGIAGGPYEQYF. The CDR3 nucleotides are TGCGCCAGCAGCTTGGATGGTATTGCGGGAGGGCCTTACGAGCAGTACTTC.

Here the CDR3 reads CASSLAARGLQAQYF. In nucleotides, the CDR3 is TGTGCCAGCAGCTTGGCGGCCAGGGGCCTCCAGGCCCAGTACTTC. This rearrangement joins TRBV5-4 to TRBJ2-5, with D possibly being TRBD1 (6 bases). With 0 bases removed from V and 9 bases from J, the gap between germline ends came to 18 bases. The CDR3 length is 15 residues. The germline CDR1 and CDR2 sequences are SGHNT and YYREEE (reference sequence).

The chain links TRBV15 to TRBJ2-7, with unresolved D. Between the trimmed V and J ends, which lost 4 bases and 1 base, there was a span of 8 bases. In germline, CDR1 is LNHNV, CDR2 YYDKDF (reference sequence). This CDR3 spans 13 amino acids. The CDR3 sequence: CATSNLESYEQYF. For the CDR3, the DNA is TGTGCCACCAGCAATCTAGAATCCTACGAGCAGTACTTC.

This clone has more than one count but fewer than ten. The chain carries TRBV7-9 and TRBJ1-2; TRBD1 matches 10 bases. The ends lost 6 bases at V and 2 bases at J; junction bases unmatched: 6. The CDR3 totals 15 residues. Germline V gene sequence: CDR1 SEHNR, CDR2 FQNEAQ (reference sequence). The CDR3 DNA reads as TGTGCCAGCAGTCGGACAGGGGGTCCCAACTATGGCTACACCTTC. Encoded protein: CASSRTGGPNYGYTF.

This clone was seen once. The genes are TRBV5-4 and TRBJ1-2; D unresolved. Trimming shortened V by 1 base and J by 7 bases, and 11 bases separated the two germline ends. CDR3 length equals 13 residues. In germline, CDR1 is SGHNT, CDR2 YYREEE (reference sequence). The CDR3 DNA sequence: TGTGCCAGCAGCTTGCTCGGCACAGTTGGCTACACCTTC. Encoded protein: CASSLLGTVGYTF.

This clone was counted a single time. The chain combines TRBV18 with TRBJ1-5; 7 nucleotides agree with TRBD1. CDR1 is KGHSH, CDR2 LQKENI, per germline. V gave up 3 bases and J gave up 6 bases; unmatched junction bases: 11. The CDR3 has 16 amino acids. The CDR3 DNA follows: TGTGCCAGCTCACCTAGTTGGACAGGAAAGGGTCAGCCCCAGCATTTT. Translated: CASSPSWTGKGQPQHF.

This chain uses TRBV5-1 with TRBJ2-5, with no clear D. V lost 0 bases and J lost 5, with 8 bases in between. The CDR3 consists of 13 residues. The germline CDR1 and CDR2 sequences are SGHRS and YFSETQ. CDR3 DNA: TGCGCCAGCAGCTTGGGGCCTCTGGAGACCCAGTACTTC. This gives the protein CASSLGPLETQYF.

The chain is built from TRBV5-5 and TRBJ1-3; unclear D gene. This CDR3 has 15 residues. Trimming shortened V by 1 base and J by 1 base, and 9 bases separated the two germline ends. The V gene's germline CDR1 is SGHKS and CDR2 YYEKEE (reference sequence). Here the CDR3 DNA reads TGTGCCAGCAGCTTGTTGAGCCATTCTGGAAACACCATATATTTT. As protein: CASSLLSHSGNTIYF.